The clone carrying this TCR beta chain appeared a few times. Antigen specificity is unknown. A second PCR of about 7 to 12 cycles used a sample-barcoded 5' primer and a J-beta primer mix. In TCRdb, the 5' RACE reads were re-called with MiXCR into one record per CDR3 protein. The table lists hundreds of thousands of distinct CDR3 sequences, around 48% of them singletons. The CDR3 runs to 17 residues. V lost 1 base and J 0 bases, leaving 16 bases between the germline ends. Germline CDR1 and CDR2: DFQATT and SNEGSKA (reference sequence). This specimen belongs to a study of blood T cells in healthy people across ages. Study-level background: With template switching, about one barcoded beta molecule was captured per two T cells.

Study-wide points: Versus aged donors, long-lived donors had higher diversity and more naive CD4+ cells. Total diversity from one million sequenced T cells was likely underestimated.

Collection of ten milliliters of peripheral blood was performed for each donor. This TCR was recovered from a man at least 80 years old in good health. The V call is TRBV20-1, the J call TRBJ2-4; D is unresolved. The sequenced sample consisted of blood. Here the CDR3 reads CSARASMALLAKNIQYF. Here the CDR3 DNA reads TGCAGTGCTAGAGCCTCTATGGCCCTCCTAGCCAAAAACATTCAGTACTTC.